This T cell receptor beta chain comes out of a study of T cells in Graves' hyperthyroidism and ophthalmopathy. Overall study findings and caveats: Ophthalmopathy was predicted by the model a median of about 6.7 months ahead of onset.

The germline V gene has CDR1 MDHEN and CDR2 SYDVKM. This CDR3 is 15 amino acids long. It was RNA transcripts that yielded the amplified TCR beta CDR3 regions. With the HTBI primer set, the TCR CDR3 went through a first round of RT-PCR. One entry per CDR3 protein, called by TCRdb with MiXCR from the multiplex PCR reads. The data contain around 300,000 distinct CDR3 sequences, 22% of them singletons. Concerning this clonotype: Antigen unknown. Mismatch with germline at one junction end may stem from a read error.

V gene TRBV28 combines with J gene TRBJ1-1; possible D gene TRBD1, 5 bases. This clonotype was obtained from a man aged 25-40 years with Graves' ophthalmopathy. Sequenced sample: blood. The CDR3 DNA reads TGTGCCAGCAGTTTCCCAGGGACTCTGAACATTGAAGCTTTCTTT. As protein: CASSFPGTLNIEAFF.